This is a list of T cell receptor beta chains from one sample in a study of blood T cell repertoires in COVID-19. Sequencing used immunoSEQ multiplex PCR; TCRdb keeps in-frame clones, though not all of them. The sample holds fewer than 250,000 clones, 83% seen once. Sequencing was done on a sample of peripheral blood. Receptor source: a woman between 45 and 60 years old with acute or convalescent COVID-19. The CDR3 runs from the conserved cysteine through the conserved F or W. The D gene is left open where the match is weak. Expanded clones are given a class, and other clones once, few, many or no size at all.

TRBV7-6,.,TRBJ2-7,TRBD2,TGTGCCAGCAGCCTCGGGGGAGCGGCGAGCGGGAGGGCGGGGGAGCAGTACTTC,CASSLGGAASGRAGEQYF
TRBV10-3,once,TRBJ2-3,.,TGTGCCATCAGTGAGTCGGACTCAGGCTATAGCACAGATACGCAGTATTTT,CAISESDSGYSTDTQYF
TRBV9,.,TRBJ2-2,TRBD2,TGTGCCAGCAGCGTAGCTAGCGGGAGCGCGAACACCGGGGAGCTGTTTTTT,CASSVASGSANTGELFF
TRBV24-1,.,TRBJ2-1,.,TGTGCCACCAGCCCGGGACTCGTGAGCTCCTACAATGAGCAGTTCTTC,CATSPGLVSSYNEQFF
TRBV24-1,.,TRBJ2-1,TRBD1,TGTGCCACCAGTGACCCCGGGACAGGGCCGAACAATGAGCAGTTCTTC,CATSDPGTGPNNEQFF
TRBV28,.,TRBJ2-7,.,TGTGCCAGCAAAGGGGGATACGAGCAGTACTTC,CASKGGYEQYF
TRBV6-1,.,TRBJ2-3,TRBD1,TGTGCCAGCAGTGAACGACAGGGGGTGGGCACAGATACGCAGTATTTT,CASSERQGVGTDTQYF
TRBV9,.,TRBJ2-1,TRBD2,TGTGCCAGCAGCGTGGGAGCGGGAGGGGTCCCCTACAATGAGCAGTTCTTC,CASSVGAGGVPYNEQFF
TRBV11-2,.,TRBJ2-7,TRBD2,TGTGCCAGCAGCTCCACCCTGTCGGGAGGGTTTTACGAGCAGTACTTC,CASSSTLSGGFYEQYF
TRBV12-3/TRBV12-4,.,TRBJ2-7,.,TGTGCCAGCAGAGGGGGGGGCTACGAGCAGTACTTC,CASRGGGYEQYF
TRBV3-1/TRBV3-2,.,TRBJ2-1,TRBD2,TGTGCCAGCAGACTAGCGGGACGCAATGAGCAGTTCTTC,CASRLAGRNEQFF
TRBV7-9,.,TRBJ2-5,.,TGTGCCAGCAGCTTAGGGGGCAAAGAGACCCAGTACTTC,CASSLGGKETQYF
TRBV5-4,.,TRBJ2-2,.,TGTGCCAGCAGCTTGGGGTTAGCCGGCAAAATCGGGGAGCTGTTTTTT,CASSLGLAGKIGELFF
TRBV5-1,.,TRBJ2-1,TRBD1,TGCGCCAGCAGCTGGCAGGGGGCAGGTGAGCAGTTCTTC,CASSWQGAGEQFF
TRBV9,.,TRBJ2-5,.,TGTGCCAGCAGCGTAGAAGAAGCGGAGGGGGAGACCCAGTACTTC,CASSVEEAEGETQYF
TRBV7-2,.,TRBJ2-5,TRBD1,TGTGCCAGCACCCTTGTGACAGGGGGCGAGACCCAGTACTTC,CASTLVTGGETQYF
TRBV21-1,.,TRBJ2-5,.,TGTGCCAGCCTGTTCCATGGGGGGGCGAAGGAGACCCAGTACTTC,CASLFHGGAKETQYF
TRBV2,.,TRBJ1-6,.,TGTGCCAGCAGTGGGTGGAGGGACTCACCCCTCCACTTT,CASSGWRDSPLHF
TRBV6-5,.,TRBJ2-5,.,TGTGCCACTACAGGAGTTAAAGAGACCCAGTACTTC,CATTGVKETQYF
TRBV14,.,TRBJ1-3,.,TGTGCCAGCAGCCAAGAACCGGGGGTCTCTGGAAACACCATATATTTT,CASSQEPGVSGNTIYF
TRBV4-1,few,TRBJ2-3,TRBD2,TGCGCCAGCAGCCAAGATCTAACGGGAGGGCCGAACACAGATACGCAGTATTTT,CASSQDLTGGPNTDTQYF
TRBV29-1,.,TRBJ2-5,TRBD1,TGCAGCGCCCCGGGACAGGGTGGGGAGACCCAGTACTTC,CSAPGQGGETQYF
TRBV6-6,.,TRBJ2-1,.,TGTGCCAGCAGTTACCCGTACAATGAGCAGTTCTTC,CASSYPYNEQFF
TRBV10-3,.,TRBJ2-1,TRBD2,TGTGCCATCAGTGAGCCGAAAGGACTAGCGGGACGGAATGAGCAGTTCTTC,CAISEPKGLAGRNEQFF
TRBV5-1,.,TRBJ1-4,TRBD1,TGCGCCAGCAGCCAGACAGGGGGCGGTGAAAAACTGTTTTTT,CASSQTGGGEKLFF
TRBV9,once,TRBJ1-4,.,TGTGCCAGCAGCTCGATGGAGGGGTCAACTAATGAAAAACTGTTTTTT,CASSSMEGSTNEKLFF
TRBV11-2,.,TRBJ2-5,.,TGTGCCAGCAGCTTAGTGGAGGGTTCCGGGACCCAGTACTTC,CASSLVEGSGTQYF
TRBV5-1,.,TRBJ2-2,.,TGCGCCAGCAGCTTCCAGGCCACCGGGGAGCTGTTTTTT,CASSFQATGELFF
TRBV28,.,TRBJ1-5,.,TGTGCCAGCAGTTCCCCATCAGGGAAAGGGCCCCAGCATTTT,CASSSPSGKGPQHF
TRBV24-1,.,TRBJ2-7,.,TGTGCCACCAGTGATACCTCCGGGGGGCTCGGGACTTACGAGCAGTACTTC,CATSDTSGGLGTYEQYF
TRBV2,.,TRBJ2-5,TRBD1,TGTGCCAGCAAGGGACAGGGGCAAGAGACCCAGTACTTC,CASKGQGQETQYF
TRBV5-1,.,TRBJ2-1,TRBD1,TGCGCCAGCAGCCCGGGACAGTGGTCCAATGAGCAGTTCTTC,CASSPGQWSNEQFF
TRBV5-1,many,TRBJ1-2,TRBD1,TGCGCCAGCAGCTCCAGGGGGCGCGAGCGTTATGGCTACACCTTC,CASSSRGRERYGYTF
TRBV5-4,once,TRBJ2-3,.,TGTGCCAGCAGCTTGGACGCGCGGGAATGGGATACGCAGTATTTT,CASSLDAREWDTQYF
TRBV7-7,.,TRBJ2-3,TRBD2,TGTGCTAGCAGCCTACTAGCGGGAGGGCCCGCAGATACGCAGTATTTT,CASSLLAGGPADTQYF